Each of the 13 T cell receptor beta chains below was sequenced from the same sample in a study of tumor and adjacent non-tumor tissue in lung cancer. RNA was extracted from bulk tissue without any cell sorting. The library came from three nested PCR rounds adapted from ARM-PCR protocols. A single record per CDR3 protein comes from TCRdb applying MiXCR to the multiplex PCR reads. The table shows more than 90,000 distinct CDR3 sequences, with about 70% occurring only once. Specimen: lung tumor tissue. Receptors originate from a man between 60 and 70 years old with non-small cell lung cancer.

This chain connects TRBV11-3 to TRBJ2-1, with D tentatively TRBD2 (7 bases). V was shortened by 6 bases and J by 8 bases, with 20 bases between the two germline ends. Germline loops: CDR1 SGHNT, CDR2 YENEEA. This CDR3 comprises 15 residues. In nucleotides, the CDR3 is TGTGCCAGCAGTCAGGGGACTATCGGGAGCCATGAGCAGTTCTTC. This encodes CASSQGTIGSHEQFF.

V is TRBV29-1 and J is TRBJ2-7; D may be TRBD1 (5 bases). The CDR3 is 12 amino acids. Germline V lookup: CDR1 SQVTM, CDR2 ANQGSEA. The germline V and J ends were trimmed by 4 bases and 6 bases, with 13 bases remaining between them. The CDR3 DNA reads TGCAGCGTTGCTCGGATAAGGGGCGAGCAGTACTTC. This codes for CSVARIRGEQYF.

As concerns this clonotype: At one of its ends the junction is not consistent with the germline gene, which may arise from a read error. The chain carries TRBV11-1 and TRBJ2-3; 9 bases are shared with TRBD2. The CDR3 totals 14 residues. Germline V gene lookup returns CDR1 SGHAT and CDR2 FQDESV (reference sequence). CDR3 coding DNA: TGTACCAGCAGCAGGACTAGCGGCACAGATACGCAGTATTTT. Translation gives CTSSRTSGTDTQYF.

Note on this clonotype: At one end, the junction sequence differs from germline, possibly due to a read error. The rearrangement uses TRBV5-1 and TRBJ2-7; D not resolved. This CDR3 comprises 12 residues. CDR1 SGHRS and CDR2 YFSETQ come from the germline V gene. The CDR3 loop reads CASSPLFYEQYF. The DNA for the CDR3 is TGCGCCAGCAGCCCCCTATTCTACGAGCAGTACTTT.

In regard to this clonotype: One junction end disagrees with the germline gene, perhaps due to a read error. V gene TRBV6-5 combines with J gene TRBJ1-1; possibly TRBD1 for D (5 bases). Germline loops: CDR1 MNHEY, CDR2 SVGAGI. The CDR3 covers 13 residues. CDR3 DNA: TGTGCCAGCAGTTTCTTGGCGGGGACTGAAGCGTTCTTT. This sequence encodes CASSFLAGTEAFF.

To note about this clonotype: Because the CDR3 is missing its conserved closing phenylalanine or tryptophan, this is likely a read error. The chain combines TRBV24-1 with TRBJ2-1; D is perhaps TRBD2 (7 bases). Germline assignment: CDR1 KGHDR and CDR2 SFDVKD. Trimming took 4 bases from V and 2 from J, leaving 20 bases between them. The CDR3 spans 18 residues. As DNA, the CDR3 is TGTGCCACCAGTGAGTCTCCTATCGGGGGGCCTACCTACAATGAGCAGTTCTTG. Its translation: CATSESPIGGPTYNEQFL.

This clonotype was observed a few times. CDR3 protein: CASPHRGMRDEQFF. CDR3 DNA sequence: TGTGCCAGCCCGCACCGGGGGATGAGGGATGAGCAGTTCTTC. V gene TRBV11-2 combines with J gene TRBJ2-1; D possibly corresponds to TRBD2 (6 bases). The CDR3 is made up of 14 amino acids. Germline-derived CDR1 and CDR2 are SGHAT and FQNNGV. Trimming took off 8 bases at V and 8 bases at J, with 19 bases between the two ends. Looking up the rest from reference TRBV11-2 and TRBJ2-1 gives the full variable domain: EAGVAQSPRYKIIEKRQSVAFWCNPISGHATLYWYQQILGQGPKLLIQFQNNGVVDDSQLPKDRFSAERLKGVDSTLKIQPAKLEDSAVYLCASPHRGMRDEQFFGPGTRLTVL.

About this clonotype: A read error may produce the germline difference seen at one junction end. The chain recombines TRBV6-2 or TRBV6-3 with TRBJ2-1; unclear D gene. Germline V gene data show CDR1 as MNHEY and CDR2 as SVGEGT. There are 16 residues in the CDR3. The CDR3 is CASSSLTGPTYNEHFF. The CDR3 nucleotides read TGTGCCAGCAGTTCACTAACGGGCCCTACTTACAATGAGCATTTCTTC.

As regards this clonotype: One end of the junction does not line up with germline, which may come from a read error. The chain employs TRBV11-1 and TRBJ1-1, with 7 bases lining up with TRBD1. This CDR3 comprises 17 residues. Germline CDR1 is SGHAT and CDR2 is FQDESV (reference sequence). The CDR3 DNA follows: TGTGCCAGCAGCTTATTCAGGGACAGCACAATTAACACTGAATCTTTCTTC. This translates into CASSLFRDSTINTESFF.

On this clonotype: One junction end does not reproduce the germline sequence, and a read error may be involved. The V gene is TRBV20-1, the J gene TRBJ2-5; the match to TRBD1 covers 7 bases. The CDR3 contains 13 residues. Germline loops: CDR1 DFQATT, CDR2 SNEGSKA (reference sequence). CDR3 residues: CNARGQPLGTQYF. Written as DNA, the CDR3 is TGCAATGCTAGGGGACAGCCGTTAGGGACCCAATACTTC.

This clonotype was observed a handful of times. This may be a read error: a much more frequent sequence differs by one nucleotide. The V call is TRBV12-5, the J call TRBJ2-7; D remains ambiguous. Germline V gene lookup returns CDR1 LGHNT and CDR2 FRNRAP. The CDR3 is 14 amino acids. The CDR3 DNA reads as TGTGCTAGTGGTTTAGGCCCAGGATCCTGCGAGCAGTACTTC. Its translation: CASGLGPGSCEQYF.

Comments on this clonotype: The germline gene is not matched at one end of the junction; a read error may be the cause. J is TRBJ2-6 and V is TRBV12-3 or TRBV12-4, with D possibly matching TRBD2 (6 bases). This CDR3 is 17 amino acids long. The CDR3 region has the DNA TGTGCCGGCAGTCCTGGGACTTGTGTCTCTGGGGCCAACGTCCTGACCTTC. Its protein is CAGSPGTCVSGANVLTF.

A note on this clonotype: The junction departs from the called germline gene at one end, perhaps through a read error. The V and J genes are TRBV4-1 and TRBJ2-2, with D possibly TRBD2 on 6 matching bases. Per the germline V gene, CDR1 is MGHRA and CDR2 is YSYEKL. The CDR3 consists of 16 residues. In DNA form, the CDR3 reads TGCGTCGGCAGCCACCCCGGGACTTGGAACACTGGGGAGCTGTTATTT. Translated: CVGSHPGTWNTGELLF.